The 3 T cell receptor beta chains listed next were all sequenced from one sample in a study of CD8+ T cells in alopecia areata. In each case, RNA was isolated and then reverse transcribed into cDNA as the sequencing template. The protocol was immunoSEQ multiplex PCR, while the TCRdb copy is restricted to in-frame clones and leaves out a portion. The sample lists about 110,000 clones, under 60% occurring once. Sequencing was done on a sample of NKG2D-low CD8+ T cells sorted from blood. The receptors derive from a human donor with alopecia areata.

This clone was seen a handful of times. The rearrangement joins TRBV7-2 to TRBJ2-1; no definite D call. V was pared by 3 bases and J by 2 bases, with 5 bases between. CDR1 and CDR2 from the germline V gene are SGHTA and FQGNSA. The CDR3 runs to 13 residues. This chain's CDR3 is CASSFSPYNEQFF. The DNA for the CDR3 is TGTGCCAGCAGCTTTTCTCCCTACAATGAGCAGTTCTTC.

This clone was counted only a few times. The chain has TRBV5-6 and TRBJ2-1, with D hard to call. This CDR3 contains 11 residues. Trimming cost V 0 bases and J 10 bases, with 5 bases left between them. Germline V CDR1 and CDR2: SGHDT, YYEEEE. CDR3 residues: CASSLEGEQFF. CDR3 in DNA: TGTGCCAGCAGCTTGGAAGGGGAGCAGTTCTTC.

The chain recombines TRBV20-1 with TRBJ2-1; D gene unclear. The germline CDR1 and CDR2 sequences are DFQATT and SNEGSKA (reference sequence). The CDR3 totals 11 residues. The germline V and J ends were trimmed by 4 bases and 1 base, with 2 bases remaining between them. The CDR3 is CSATSYNEQFF. The CDR3 DNA sequence: TGCAGTGCTACTTCCTACAATGAGCAGTTCTTC.